These T cell receptor beta chains were read from a single sample in a study of shared clonotypes between healthy human individuals. Produced via immunoSEQ multiplex PCR; TCRdb's table is partial and in-frame only. The sample yields fewer than 1.4 million clones, 75% to 85% seen once. Sequenced sample: memory CD4+ T cells from PBMCs. Receptors originate from a man between 18 and 29 years old in good health. Some clones in this sample may be carry-over from other donors' samples. The CDR3 runs from the conserved cysteine through the conserved F or W. D genes are given only for firm matches. Clone size, where shown, is once, few, many, or a class for clones that have expanded.

clone_size: NA; v_call: TRBV7-9; d_call: NA; j_call: TRBJ2-3; cdr3_nt: TGTGCCAGCAGCTTCCACCATACAGATACGCAGTATTTT; cdr3_aa: CASSFHHTDTQYF
clone_size: NA; v_call: TRBV2; d_call: TRBD1; j_call: TRBJ2-1; cdr3_nt: TGTGCCAGCAGCAAGAGGGGGCCAGGGAGTATCTACAATGAGCAGTTCTTC; cdr3_aa: CASSKRGPGSIYNEQFF
clone_size: NA; v_call: TRBV4-2; d_call: NA; j_call: TRBJ1-5; cdr3_nt: TGTGCCAGCAGCCAGGACACGTCTCGCAATCAGCCCCAGCATTTT; cdr3_aa: CASSQDTSRNQPQHF
clone_size: NA; v_call: TRBV28; d_call: TRBD2; j_call: TRBJ2-7; cdr3_nt: TGTGCCAGCGCTCGGGGGGGTTCCTACTACGAGCAGTACTTC; cdr3_aa: CASARGGSYYEQYF
clone_size: NA; v_call: TRBV7-3; d_call: NA; j_call: TRBJ1-1; cdr3_nt: TGTGCCAGCAGCAAATCACAGAACACTGAAGCTTTCTTT; cdr3_aa: CASSKSQNTEAFF
clone_size: NA; v_call: TRBV9; d_call: TRBD1; j_call: TRBJ1-4; cdr3_nt: TGTGCCAGCAGCGCGGACAGGGGGCCGGGTAATGAAAAACTGTTTTTT; cdr3_aa: CASSADRGPGNEKLFF
clone_size: NA; v_call: TRBV7-3; d_call: NA; j_call: TRBJ1-2; cdr3_nt: TGTGCCAGCAGCCCCCGCCGGGGGCAGGGGCCCAATGGCTACACCTTC; cdr3_aa: CASSPRRGQGPNGYTF
clone_size: once; v_call: TRBV6-6; d_call: NA; j_call: TRBJ1-2; cdr3_nt: TGTGCCAGCGGGCGAGGGGCGGGCTATGGCTACACCTTC; cdr3_aa: CASGRGAGYGYTF
clone_size: NA; v_call: TRBV5-1; d_call: NA; j_call: TRBJ2-2; cdr3_nt: TGCGCCAGCAGCTCTAACGCGATGTCTAACACCGGGGAGCTGTTTTTT; cdr3_aa: CASSSNAMSNTGELFF
clone_size: NA; v_call: TRBV6-1; d_call: NA; j_call: TRBJ1-5; cdr3_nt: TGTGCCATTCAGGGAAGAGGGCATCAGCCCCAGCATTTT; cdr3_aa: CAIQGRGHQPQHF
clone_size: NA; v_call: TRBV19; d_call: TRBD2; j_call: TRBJ2-1; cdr3_nt: TGTGCCAGTAGTCCCAGCGGGGGGTCCTACAATGAGCAGTTCTTC; cdr3_aa: CASSPSGGSYNEQFF
clone_size: NA; v_call: TRBV12-5; d_call: TRBD2; j_call: TRBJ2-5; cdr3_nt: TGTGCTAGTGGAGGGGCCAGCGGCGCTGGGCTAGCGGGAGCGGAAGAGACCCAGTACTTC; cdr3_aa: CASGGASGAGLAGAEETQYF
clone_size: NA; v_call: TRBV30; d_call: NA; j_call: TRBJ1-3; cdr3_nt: TGTGCCTCCCGGAGGGGGGTTCCTGGAAACACCATATATTTT; cdr3_aa: CASRRGVPGNTIYF
clone_size: NA; v_call: TRBV7-9; d_call: NA; j_call: TRBJ1-1; cdr3_nt: TGTGCCAGCAGCTTAGACGCAGACACTGAAGCTTTCTTT; cdr3_aa: CASSLDADTEAFF
clone_size: once; v_call: TRBV10-3; d_call: TRBD1; j_call: TRBJ1-1; cdr3_nt: TGTGCCACCACGGACAGGCAAGACACTGAAGCTTTCTTT; cdr3_aa: CATTDRQDTEAFF
clone_size: NA; v_call: TRBV5-1; d_call: TRBD1; j_call: TRBJ1-1; cdr3_nt: TGCGCCAGCAGCTGGACAGGGCGAGTCAACACTGAAGCTTTCTTT; cdr3_aa: CASSWTGRVNTEAFF
clone_size: few; v_call: TRBV5-4; d_call: NA; j_call: TRBJ2-1; cdr3_nt: TGTGCCAGCAGCTCGAGGAGCTCCTACAATGAGCAGTTCTTC; cdr3_aa: CASSSRSSYNEQFF
clone_size: NA; v_call: TRBV19; d_call: TRBD2; j_call: TRBJ2-3; cdr3_nt: TGTGCCAGTAGTCTCGGACTAGCGGGAGTTGACACAGATACGCAGTATTTT; cdr3_aa: CASSLGLAGVDTDTQYF
clone_size: NA; v_call: TRBV19; d_call: NA; j_call: TRBJ2-3; cdr3_nt: TGTGCCAGTAGTATGGGTTACGGCACAGATACGCAGTATTTT; cdr3_aa: CASSMGYGTDTQYF
clone_size: once; v_call: TRBV19; d_call: NA; j_call: TRBJ2-7; cdr3_nt: TGTGCCAGTAGTTCCGACGGCCTCTCCTACGAGCAGTACTTC; cdr3_aa: CASSSDGLSYEQYF
clone_size: many; v_call: TRBV5-1; d_call: NA; j_call: TRBJ1-4; cdr3_nt: TGCGCCAGCAGCTTGTGGGGACAAGGTGAAAAACTGTTTTTT; cdr3_aa: CASSLWGQGEKLFF
clone_size: few; v_call: TRBV19; d_call: NA; j_call: TRBJ2-3; cdr3_nt: TGTGCCAGTAGCAACCCCACCGCGACAGATACGCAGTATTTT; cdr3_aa: CASSNPTATDTQYF
clone_size: NA; v_call: TRBV5-1; d_call: TRBD2; j_call: TRBJ2-1; cdr3_nt: TGCGCCAGCAGCATTAGCGGGAGTTCCTACAATGAGCAGTTCTTC; cdr3_aa: CASSISGSSYNEQFF
clone_size: many; v_call: TRBV20-1; d_call: TRBD2; j_call: TRBJ2-5; cdr3_nt: TGCAGCCAGCGGGGCCAAGAGACCCAGTACTTC; cdr3_aa: CSQRGQETQYF
clone_size: NA; v_call: TRBV7-9; d_call: NA; j_call: TRBJ1-1; cdr3_nt: TGTGCCAGCAGCTTAGGTCCGGGTACAACTGAAGCTTTCTTT; cdr3_aa: CASSLGPGTTEAFF
clone_size: NA; v_call: TRBV30; d_call: NA; j_call: TRBJ2-5; cdr3_nt: TGTGCCTGGAGTCACGGGACCGCAGAGGGGACCCAGTACTTC; cdr3_aa: CAWSHGTAEGTQYF
clone_size: NA; v_call: TRBV6-4; d_call: NA; j_call: TRBJ1-5; cdr3_nt: TGTGCCAGCAGTCTCGATGGAGTCGGGGCCCAGCATTTT; cdr3_aa: CASSLDGVGAQHF
clone_size: NA; v_call: TRBV6-1; d_call: NA; j_call: TRBJ2-7; cdr3_nt: TGTGCCAGCAGTGATTCTTTAGACTTCTACGAGCAGTACTTC; cdr3_aa: CASSDSLDFYEQYF
clone_size: NA; v_call: TRBV5-1; d_call: TRBD2; j_call: TRBJ2-3; cdr3_nt: TGCGCCAGCAGCTTGGATAGGACTAGCGGGAGGTCGGCAGATACGCAGTATTTT; cdr3_aa: CASSLDRTSGRSADTQYF
clone_size: few; v_call: TRBV29-1; d_call: NA; j_call: TRBJ1-2; cdr3_nt: TGCAGCGTTGGGGCCTTTAGTGATGGCTACACCTTC; cdr3_aa: CSVGAFSDGYTF
clone_size: few; v_call: TRBV4-2; d_call: NA; j_call: TRBJ1-2; cdr3_nt: TGTGCCAGCAGCCAAGGAGATCAGGATGTTCTTGGCTACACCTTC; cdr3_aa: CASSQGDQDVLGYTF
clone_size: NA; v_call: TRBV4-3; d_call: TRBD2; j_call: TRBJ2-7; cdr3_nt: TGCGCCAGCAGCCAATTAGGGAGGGACTTCTACGAGCAGTACTTC; cdr3_aa: CASSQLGRDFYEQYF
clone_size: NA; v_call: TRBV15; d_call: TRBD1; j_call: TRBJ2-7; cdr3_nt: TGTGCCACCAGGCCGGGACAGGGCTCCTACGAGCAGTACTTC; cdr3_aa: CATRPGQGSYEQYF
clone_size: many; v_call: TRBV13; d_call: TRBD2; j_call: TRBJ2-5; cdr3_nt: TGTGCCAGCAGCTTAAGACTAGCTGGCCAAGAGACCCAGTACTTC; cdr3_aa: CASSLRLAGQETQYF
clone_size: NA; v_call: TRBV28; d_call: TRBD1; j_call: TRBJ1-5; cdr3_nt: TGTGCCAGCATCACAGGGGGCCCCAATCAGCCCCAGCATTTT; cdr3_aa: CASITGGPNQPQHF
clone_size: NA; v_call: TRBV27; d_call: NA; j_call: TRBJ1-5; cdr3_nt: TGTGCCAGCAGTTTTAGGGGCCTCAATCAGCCCCAGCATTTT; cdr3_aa: CASSFRGLNQPQHF
clone_size: NA; v_call: TRBV5-1; d_call: NA; j_call: TRBJ2-7; cdr3_nt: TGCGCCAGCAGCTTGGGATGGGTATCGTACGAGCAGTACTTC; cdr3_aa: CASSLGWVSYEQYF
clone_size: once; v_call: TRBV4-2; d_call: TRBD1; j_call: TRBJ2-2; cdr3_nt: TGTGCCAGCAGCGTCAGGGGGCGGACCGGGGAGCTGTTTTTT; cdr3_aa: CASSVRGRTGELFF
clone_size: NA; v_call: TRBV5-6; d_call: NA; j_call: TRBJ2-3; cdr3_nt: TGTGCCAGCAGCTTGGTTAGCCGCACAGATACGCAGTATTTT; cdr3_aa: CASSLVSRTDTQYF
clone_size: NA; v_call: TRBV28; d_call: NA; j_call: TRBJ2-2; cdr3_nt: TGTGCCAGCAGTCTCCAGACTGTTACCGGGGAGCTGTTTTTT; cdr3_aa: CASSLQTVTGELFF
clone_size: NA; v_call: TRBV5-1; d_call: TRBD2; j_call: TRBJ2-2; cdr3_nt: TGCGCCAGCAGCCCGGGACTAGCGGGGACCGGGGAGCTGTTTTTT; cdr3_aa: CASSPGLAGTGELFF
clone_size: NA; v_call: TRBV7-2; d_call: TRBD1; j_call: TRBJ2-7; cdr3_nt: TGTGCCAGCAGCTTAGGGGGACAGGACTACGAGCAGTACTTC; cdr3_aa: CASSLGGQDYEQYF
clone_size: NA; v_call: TRBV10-1; d_call: TRBD2; j_call: TRBJ2-1; cdr3_nt: TGCGCCAGCGCGGGGACTAGCGGGAGTTTTAGCTACAATGAGCAGTTCTTC; cdr3_aa: CASAGTSGSFSYNEQFF
clone_size: NA; v_call: TRBV7-6; d_call: NA; j_call: TRBJ1-3; cdr3_nt: TGTGCCAGCAGCTTGAAGACTGGAAACACCATATATTTT; cdr3_aa: CASSLKTGNTIYF
clone_size: NA; v_call: TRBV5-1; d_call: NA; j_call: TRBJ2-2; cdr3_nt: TGCGCCAGCAGCCCGCAGACAGCCCCCACCGGGGAGCTGTTTTTT; cdr3_aa: CASSPQTAPTGELFF
clone_size: NA; v_call: TRBV5-4; d_call: TRBD1; j_call: TRBJ2-3; cdr3_nt: TGTGCCAGCAGCAATACAGGGGCGGAAGATACGCAGTATTTT; cdr3_aa: CASSNTGAEDTQYF
clone_size: NA; v_call: TRBV27; d_call: NA; j_call: TRBJ2-7; cdr3_nt: TGTGCCAGCATCCAGAGTACGGGGAAGTGGGAGCAGTACTTC; cdr3_aa: CASIQSTGKWEQYF
clone_size: NA; v_call: TRBV7-6; d_call: NA; j_call: TRBJ1-4; cdr3_nt: TGTGCCAGCAGCGTCGACGTTGCAACTAATGAAAAACTGTTTTTT; cdr3_aa: CASSVDVATNEKLFF
clone_size: few; v_call: TRBV30; d_call: NA; j_call: TRBJ1-1; cdr3_nt: TGTGCCTGGAGAATATTATGGGGGGAAGAAGCTTTCTTT; cdr3_aa: CAWRILWGEEAFF
clone_size: NA; v_call: TRBV28; d_call: TRBD2; j_call: TRBJ2-7; cdr3_nt: TGTGCCAGCAGTGAGCGGGAGCGACCTCTCTACGAGCAGTACTTC; cdr3_aa: CASSERERPLYEQYF
clone_size: NA; v_call: TRBV7-9; d_call: NA; j_call: TRBJ2-7; cdr3_nt: TGTGCCAGCAGCCCTGCCGGGACACGGTCCTACGAGCAGTACTTC; cdr3_aa: CASSPAGTRSYEQYF
clone_size: once; v_call: TRBV30; d_call: TRBD2; j_call: TRBJ2-1; cdr3_nt: TGTGCCTGGAGTGTTTTAGCGGGAGTCGCCAATGAGCAGTTCTTC; cdr3_aa: CAWSVLAGVANEQFF
clone_size: NA; v_call: TRBV9; d_call: NA; j_call: TRBJ2-3; cdr3_nt: TGTGCCAGCAGCGTAGGGATTAGCTTTTCAATGGATACGCAGTATTTT; cdr3_aa: CASSVGISFSMDTQYF
clone_size: NA; v_call: TRBV7-6; d_call: NA; j_call: TRBJ2-1; cdr3_nt: TGTGCCAGCAGCTTATTGCTTCTAGGGGAGGAGCAGTTCTTC; cdr3_aa: CASSLLLLGEEQFF
clone_size: NA; v_call: TRBV28; d_call: NA; j_call: TRBJ1-4; cdr3_nt: TGTGCCAGCAGTCCCGCGGGAGGGGTGAAGGGGGTGTTTTTT; cdr3_aa: CASSPAGGVKGVFF